These T cell receptor beta chains were read from a single sample in a study of identical twins. TCRdb re-derived calls from the 5' RACE reads in MiXCR, one entry per CDR3 protein. This sample yields about 240,000 distinct CDR3 sequences, of which 8% to 11% are seen a single time; more than 8.5% belongs to the top ten. The sequenced material came from memory T cells sorted from blood. The receptors derive from a middle-aged man in good health. Both conserved end residues are part of each CDR3. D genes are given only for firm matches. A clone size is listed for some rows: how often the clone was seen (once, few, many), or a class if it is expanded.

CDR3nt: TGTGCCAGCAGCTTATGGGACAGCCCCAATGGCTACACCTTC
CDR3aa: CASSLWDSPNGYTF
v_gene: TRBV7-2
j_gene: TRBJ1-2
d_gene: TRBD1
abundance: few

CDR3nt: TGTGCCAGCAGTTGGGGACCTACGGGTCAGGGGGCTACCGGGGAGCTGTTTTTT
CDR3aa: CASSWGPTGQGATGELFF
v_gene: TRBV11-2
j_gene: TRBJ2-2
d_gene: TRBD1
abundance: NA

CDR3nt: TGTGCCAGCAGGGGGGCCGGGACAGGGGGTTCTACGCAGTATTTT
CDR3aa: CASRGAGTGGSTQYF
v_gene: TRBV7-9
j_gene: TRBJ2-3
d_gene: TRBD1
abundance: NA

CDR3nt: TGTGCCAGCAGCTATCGCTATGACTCCTACGAGCAGTACTTC
CDR3aa: CASSYRYDSYEQYF
v_gene: TRBV7-8
j_gene: TRBJ2-7
d_gene: NA
abundance: NA

CDR3nt: TGTGCCAGCCGATTAGGTCGCGGTGGATGGGAAAAACTGTTTTTT
CDR3aa: CASRLGRGGWEKLFF
v_gene: TRBV2
j_gene: TRBJ1-4
d_gene: NA
abundance: many

CDR3nt: TGTGCCAGCATAGCGGGAGGGTCTAATGAGCAGTTCTTC
CDR3aa: CASIAGGSNEQFF
v_gene: TRBV5-4
j_gene: TRBJ2-1
d_gene: TRBD2
abundance: many

CDR3nt: TGTGCCACCAGCAGAGATTCGGTCGACGAGCAGTACTTC
CDR3aa: CATSRDSVDEQYF
v_gene: TRBV15
j_gene: TRBJ2-7
d_gene: NA
abundance: many

CDR3nt: TGTGCCAGCAGCCAAGAACTAGTTAAAGCTACGCAGTATTTT
CDR3aa: CASSQELVKATQYF
v_gene: TRBV4-2
j_gene: TRBJ2-3
d_gene: NA
abundance: NA

CDR3nt: NA
CDR3aa: CASSFWLSAKKQGTGELFFF
v_gene: TRBV12-3/TRBV12-4
j_gene: TRBJ2-2
d_gene: NA
abundance: few

CDR3nt: TGTGCCAGTCCGGGACAGGGCTACAATGAGCAGTTCTTC
CDR3aa: CASPGQGYNEQFF
v_gene: TRBV27
j_gene: TRBJ2-1
d_gene: TRBD1
abundance: NA

CDR3nt: TGTGCCAGCTCATTACGGACGGGCTCTGGGGCCAACGTCCTGACTTTC
CDR3aa: CASSLRTGSGANVLTF
v_gene: TRBV18
j_gene: TRBJ2-6
d_gene: NA
abundance: NA

CDR3nt: TGCGCCAGCAGCTTGAGGCGTAGCGGGACTTACAATGAGCAGTTCTTC
CDR3aa: CASSLRRSGTYNEQFF
v_gene: TRBV5-1
j_gene: TRBJ2-1
d_gene: TRBD2
abundance: few

CDR3nt: TGTGCCAGCAGCCCCATTGGGAGGGCCTCCTACAATGAGCAGTTCTTC
CDR3aa: CASSPIGRASYNEQFF
v_gene: TRBV9
j_gene: TRBJ2-1
d_gene: TRBD2
abundance: NA

CDR3nt: TGCAGTGCTAGAGGGTGGCGGAGTTACGAGCAGTACTTC
CDR3aa: CSARGWRSYEQYF
v_gene: TRBV20-1
j_gene: TRBJ2-7
d_gene: NA
abundance: few

CDR3nt: TGTGCCAGCAGCCAGGGACTAGCGGGAGTCCGGGAGACCCAGTACTTC
CDR3aa: CASSQGLAGVRETQYF
v_gene: TRBV3-1
j_gene: TRBJ2-5
d_gene: TRBD2
abundance: NA

CDR3nt: TGTGCCAGCAGTGAAACAGGCAGGGGCCTCGAAGCGCAGTACTTC
CDR3aa: CASSETGRGLEAQYF
v_gene: TRBV25-1
j_gene: TRBJ2-7
d_gene: NA
abundance: few

CDR3nt: TGTGCCAGCAACTATTTAACCGGGGAGCTGTTTTTT
CDR3aa: CASNYLTGELFF
v_gene: TRBV9
j_gene: TRBJ2-2
d_gene: NA
abundance: few

CDR3nt: TGTGCCAGCAAGAGGTGGTTTGGAAACACCATATATTTT
CDR3aa: CASKRWFGNTIYF
v_gene: TRBV28
j_gene: TRBJ1-3
d_gene: NA
abundance: NA

CDR3nt: TGCAGTGCGACCGGGACAGGGCCCACAGATACGCAGTATTTT
CDR3aa: CSATGTGPTDTQYF
v_gene: TRBV20-1
j_gene: TRBJ2-3
d_gene: TRBD1
abundance: NA

CDR3nt: TGTGCCAGCTCACCAAGGACCGGGGAGCTGTTTTTT
CDR3aa: CASSPRTGELFF
v_gene: TRBV18
j_gene: TRBJ2-2
d_gene: NA
abundance: many

CDR3nt: TGTGCCAGCAGTGGACCCAGAGGCGGGCCTGGAACAGATACGCAGTATTTT
CDR3aa: CASSGPRGGPGTDTQYF
v_gene: TRBV2
j_gene: TRBJ2-3
d_gene: NA
abundance: few

CDR3nt: TGTGCCAGCAGCTTTCCGGACAGCTACGAGCAGTACTTC
CDR3aa: CASSFPDSYEQYF
v_gene: TRBV7-2
j_gene: TRBJ2-7
d_gene: NA
abundance: many

CDR3nt: TGTGCCAGCAGACAACACGGAAGCAATGAAAAACTGTTTTTT
CDR3aa: CASRQHGSNEKLFF
v_gene: TRBV6-1
j_gene: TRBJ1-4
d_gene: NA
abundance: many

CDR3nt: TGTGCCTGGAGTGTTAGTGGGGGTAACACAGATACGCAGTATTTT
CDR3aa: CAWSVSGGNTDTQYF
v_gene: TRBV30
j_gene: TRBJ2-3
d_gene: NA
abundance: NA

CDR3nt: TGTGCCAGCAGCCCGACGTGGGCCGTGAGCACAGATACGCAGTATTTT
CDR3aa: CASSPTWAVSTDTQYF
v_gene: TRBV28
j_gene: TRBJ2-3
d_gene: NA
abundance: many

CDR3nt: TGCGCCAGCAGCCAAGATTCAAGGAACAGGGGGCAGTACGAGCAGTACTTC
CDR3aa: CASSQDSRNRGQYEQYF
v_gene: TRBV4-3
j_gene: TRBJ2-7
d_gene: TRBD1
abundance: few

CDR3nt: TGTGCCAGCAGCTTTAGCGGGGGGCTGGGTGAGCAGTTCTTC
CDR3aa: CASSFSGGLGEQFF
v_gene: TRBV11-3
j_gene: TRBJ2-1
d_gene: TRBD2
abundance: few

CDR3nt: TGTGCCAGCAGCAAAAACTTCGACAGACTCTCTGGAAACACCATATATTTT
CDR3aa: CASSKNFDRLSGNTIYF
v_gene: TRBV7-8
j_gene: TRBJ1-3
d_gene: NA
abundance: few

CDR3nt: TGTGCCAGCAGCTTGGGGAGCGGGGGTTTCGGGGAGACCCAGTACTTC
CDR3aa: CASSLGSGGFGETQYF
v_gene: TRBV5-4
j_gene: TRBJ2-5
d_gene: TRBD2
abundance: NA

CDR3nt: TGCGCCAGCAGCCAAGATCGGACGAGCTATGGCTACACCTTC
CDR3aa: CASSQDRTSYGYTF
v_gene: TRBV4-3
j_gene: TRBJ1-2
d_gene: NA
abundance: few

CDR3nt: TGTGCCAGCAGTTGGCCGACTAGCGGGAGGGCGGGTTACACCGGGGAGCTGTTTTTT
CDR3aa: CASSWPTSGRAGYTGELFF
v_gene: TRBV28
j_gene: TRBJ2-2
d_gene: TRBD2
abundance: NA

CDR3nt: TGTGCCAGCAGCTTGACGGACAGTGCAACTAATGAAAAACTGTTTTTT
CDR3aa: CASSLTDSATNEKLFF
v_gene: TRBV11-2
j_gene: TRBJ1-4
d_gene: NA
abundance: NA

CDR3nt: TGTGCCAGCAGCTTAGGGTTGTGGACAGCGGAGGCAGGTACGCAGTATTTT
CDR3aa: CASSLGLWTAEAGTQYF
v_gene: TRBV7-9
j_gene: TRBJ2-3
d_gene: NA
abundance: NA

CDR3nt: TGTGCCAGCAGCTTAGGGCTAGCGGGAGTGGAAGAGCAGTACTTC
CDR3aa: CASSLGLAGVEEQYF
v_gene: TRBV7-9
j_gene: TRBJ2-7
d_gene: TRBD2
abundance: NA

CDR3nt: TGCGCCAGCAGCCAAGGGACAGGGGTGGGAAGTGAGCAGTTCTTC
CDR3aa: CASSQGTGVGSEQFF
v_gene: TRBV4-1
j_gene: TRBJ2-1
d_gene: TRBD1
abundance: NA

CDR3nt: TGTGCCAGCAGCGGAACTAGTTTTCGAGAGACCCAGTACTTC
CDR3aa: CASSGTSFRETQYF
v_gene: TRBV6-2/TRBV6-3
j_gene: TRBJ2-5
d_gene: NA
abundance: NA

CDR3nt: TGTGCCACCAGTGACCCCCCAGGCGGGAGGCACACCGGGGAGCTGTTTTTT
CDR3aa: CATSDPPGGRHTGELFF
v_gene: TRBV24-1
j_gene: TRBJ2-2
d_gene: TRBD2
abundance: NA

CDR3nt: TGTGCCAGCAGTTCCCGACAGGTTGATGGCTACACCTTC
CDR3aa: CASSSRQVDGYTF
v_gene: TRBV7-2
j_gene: TRBJ1-2
d_gene: NA
abundance: NA

CDR3nt: TGTGCCAGCAGTAGTGCGGACAGGGGTAGGTCACCCCTCCACTTT
CDR3aa: CASSSADRGRSPLHF
v_gene: TRBV5-5
j_gene: TRBJ1-6
d_gene: TRBD1
abundance: many

CDR3nt: TGCGCCAGCAGCCAAGAAAGACTAGCGGGGGGGAACGAGCAGTACTTC
CDR3aa: CASSQERLAGGNEQYF
v_gene: TRBV4-3
j_gene: TRBJ2-7
d_gene: TRBD2
abundance: many

CDR3nt: TGTGCCAGCAGCTTAGGACAGCTTCTCTCCTACAATGAGCAGTTCTTC
CDR3aa: CASSLGQLLSYNEQFF
v_gene: TRBV7-2
j_gene: TRBJ2-1
d_gene: NA
abundance: NA

CDR3nt: TGCAGTGCTAGCCGAGGGGGAGCTAACTATGGCTACACCTTC
CDR3aa: CSASRGGANYGYTF
v_gene: TRBV20-1
j_gene: TRBJ1-2
d_gene: NA
abundance: NA

CDR3nt: TGCAGTGTGGAGACTAGCACAGATACGCAGTATTTT
CDR3aa: CSVETSTDTQYF
v_gene: TRBV20-1
j_gene: TRBJ2-3
d_gene: NA
abundance: many

CDR3nt: TGTGCCAGCAGCGTAGCTCCTGGGGTCGGGCATGGCTACACCTTC
CDR3aa: CASSVAPGVGHGYTF
v_gene: TRBV9
j_gene: TRBJ1-2
d_gene: NA
abundance: many

CDR3nt: TGTGCCAGCAGGTGGGGGCTAAGCACCGGGGAGCTGTTTTTT
CDR3aa: CASRWGLSTGELFF
v_gene: TRBV5-6
j_gene: TRBJ2-2
d_gene: NA
abundance: many

CDR3nt: TGTGCCAGCAGTCCCTCTAGCACCGGGGAGCTGTTTTTT
CDR3aa: CASSPSSTGELFF
v_gene: TRBV12-3/TRBV12-4
j_gene: TRBJ2-2
d_gene: NA
abundance: NA

CDR3nt: TGCGCCAGCAGCGAGGGACAGGGGCTAGCGATAGCCAAAAACATTCAGTACTTC
CDR3aa: CASSEGQGLAIAKNIQYF
v_gene: TRBV4-1
j_gene: TRBJ2-4
d_gene: TRBD1
abundance: few

CDR3nt: TGTGCCAGCAGTTTACAGGCTAACTATGGCTACACCTTC
CDR3aa: CASSLQANYGYTF
v_gene: TRBV27
j_gene: TRBJ1-2
d_gene: NA
abundance: many

CDR3nt: TGTGCCAGCAGCCTTAATTACAGGGTAGGGGAGCAGTACTTC
CDR3aa: CASSLNYRVGEQYF
v_gene: TRBV7-2
j_gene: TRBJ2-7
d_gene: NA
abundance: few

CDR3nt: TGTGCCAGCAGCTCAGGCTCTTTCTACACAGATACGCAGTATTTT
CDR3aa: CASSSGSFYTDTQYF
v_gene: TRBV7-2
j_gene: TRBJ2-3
d_gene: NA
abundance: few

CDR3nt: TGTGCCAGCAGCTTAGGTGCGGCGGCTTTATCCTACGAGCAGTACTTC
CDR3aa: CASSLGAAALSYEQYF
v_gene: TRBV7-2
j_gene: TRBJ2-7
d_gene: NA
abundance: many

CDR3nt: TGTGCCAGCAGTGAATATCCCCTAAATCAGCCCCAGCATTTT
CDR3aa: CASSEYPLNQPQHF
v_gene: TRBV6-1
j_gene: TRBJ1-5
d_gene: NA
abundance: many

CDR3nt: TGTGCCAGCAGTTACTCCTCAGGGGGCGCAAATGAAAAACTGTTTTTT
CDR3aa: CASSYSSGGANEKLFF
v_gene: TRBV6-5
j_gene: TRBJ1-4
d_gene: TRBD1
abundance: few